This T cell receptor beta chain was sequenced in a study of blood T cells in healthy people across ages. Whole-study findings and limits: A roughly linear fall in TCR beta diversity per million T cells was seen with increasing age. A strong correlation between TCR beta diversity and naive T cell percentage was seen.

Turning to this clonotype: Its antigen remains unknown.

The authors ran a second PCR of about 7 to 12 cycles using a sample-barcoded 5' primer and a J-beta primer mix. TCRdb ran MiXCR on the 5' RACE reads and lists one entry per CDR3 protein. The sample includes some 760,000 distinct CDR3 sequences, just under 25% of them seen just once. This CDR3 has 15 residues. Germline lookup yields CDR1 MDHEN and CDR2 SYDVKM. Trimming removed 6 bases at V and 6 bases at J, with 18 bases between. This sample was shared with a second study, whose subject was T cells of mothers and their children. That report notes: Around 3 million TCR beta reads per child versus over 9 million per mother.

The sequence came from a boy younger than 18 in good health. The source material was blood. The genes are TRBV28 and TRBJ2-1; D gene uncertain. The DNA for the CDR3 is TGTGCCAGCAGCTCCGCGGACCTCGGTCCCAATGAGCAGTTCTTC. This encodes CASSSADLGPNEQFF.